These 14 T cell receptor beta chains came from one sample sequenced in a study of blood T cell repertoires in COVID-19. Using immunoSEQ multiplex PCR, the repertoire was profiled, and TCRdb retains in-frame clones only, with some absent. The table lists about 110,000 clones, approximately 90% of them singletons. The specimen sequenced was peripheral blood. These receptors originate from a woman in her 50s with acute or convalescent COVID-19.

The chain has TRBV19 and TRBJ1-1; no reliable D call. The germline gives CDR1 LNHDA, CDR2 SQIVND (reference sequence). The CDR3 spans 13 residues. Trimming removed 7 bases at V and 4 bases at J, with 13 bases between. CDR3 sequence (DNA): TGTGCCAGTAACGAGGGCTTGAGCACTGAAGCTTTCTTT. It codes for CASNEGLSTEAFF.

The CDR3 nucleotides read TGTGCCATCAGTGAGGCCAGGAGCACAGATACGCAGTATTTT. This encodes CAISEARSTDTQYF. This sequence joins TRBV10-3 and TRBJ2-3; the D is unclear. The V and J ends lost 2 bases and 0 bases respectively, with 6 bases between them. The CDR3 sequence is 14 residues long. Per the germline V gene, CDR1 is ENHRY and CDR2 is SYGVKD.

The chain employs TRBV28 and TRBJ2-7; TRBD1 aligns across 11 bases. The CDR3 has 17 amino acids. Losses at the gene ends were 4 bases for V and 1 base for J; bases not matched to a gene: 9. Germline CDR1 MDHEN, CDR2 SYDVKM. The CDR3 DNA is TGTGCCAGCAGTTCCACCGGACAGGGGGCAGGGTCCTACGAGCAGTACTTC. Translating it yields CASSSTGQGAGSYEQYF.

This rearrangement joins TRBV6-6 to TRBJ1-1; D ambiguous. CDR1 MNHNY and CDR2 SVGAGI come from the germline V gene (reference sequence). The CDR3 is made up of 11 amino acids. The V and J ends lost 7 bases and 1 base respectively, with 4 bases between them. The CDR3 bases are TGTGCCAGCACCGGGAACACTGAAGCTTTCTTT. It encodes CASTGNTEAFF.

This chain's CDR3 is CASSHGTGDEQYF. CDR3 nucleotide sequence: TGTGCCAGCAGCCATGGGACAGGGGACGAGCAGTACTTC. The gene calls are TRBV7-3 and TRBJ2-7; 10 bases are a match to TRBD1. The CDR3 loop spans 13 amino acids. Germline values: CDR1 SGHTA, CDR2 FQGTGA. Trimming cost V 5 bases and J 5 bases; bases outside gene matches: 3.

Here the CDR3 reads CASTLTGNGYTF. Written as DNA, the CDR3 is TGTGCCAGCACATTAACAGGGAATGGCTACACCTTC. This chain joins TRBV12-3 or TRBV12-4 and TRBJ1-2, with D perhaps TRBD1 (6 bases). V gave up 7 bases and J gave up 6 bases, with 12 bases separating them. The CDR3 is made up of 12 amino acids.

This clone was counted only a few times. This chain joins TRBV27 and TRBJ2-5; 7 positions agree with TRBD1. V shed 4 bases and J 10 bases; nucleotides not matched to a gene: 9. CDR3 length equals 13 residues. Germline V gives CDR1 MNHEY, CDR2 SMNVEV (reference sequence). The CDR3 coding sequence is TGTGCCAGCAGTTCTTCCGACAGGGTGAGCCAGTACTTC. Its protein is CASSSSDRVSQYF.

This clone appeared a single time. The chain uses TRBV7-6 and TRBJ2-5; tentatively, D is TRBD1 (6 bases). V was clipped by 5 bases and J by 9 bases, with 10 bases between them. The CDR3 totals 11 residues. The germline CDR1 and CDR2 sequences are SGHVS and FNYEAQ. The CDR3 nucleotides are TGTGCCAGCAGCGCCGACAGGTCCCAGTACTTC. This translates into CASSADRSQYF. The full variable domain, completed using reference TRBV7-6 and TRBJ2-5, is GAGVSQSPRYKVTKRGQDVALRCDPISGHVSLYWYRQALGQGPEFLTYFNYEAQQDKSGLPNDRFSAERPEGSISTLTIQRTEQRDSAMYRCASSADRSQYFGPGTRLLVL.

The chain carries TRBV18 and TRBJ1-2; D remains unclear. This CDR3 contains 13 residues. V gave up 0 bases and J gave up 3 bases, with 5 bases separating them. Germline assignment: CDR1 KGHSH and CDR2 LQKENI. CDR3 in DNA: TGTGCCAGCTCACCACCCAGTGACTATGGCTACACCTTC. Translating it yields CASSPPSDYGYTF.

The chain joins TRBV24-1 to TRBJ1-3; possibly TRBD1 for D (5 bases). V lost 5 bases and J lost 4, with 8 bases in between. Germline CDR1 KGHDR, CDR2 SFDVKD. The CDR3 is made up of 13 amino acids. CDR3 nucleotide sequence: TGTGCCACCAGTGGGGGACTAGGAAACACCATATATTTT. Translating it yields CATSGGLGNTIYF.

This chain links TRBV11-2 with TRBJ1-1, with D tentatively TRBD1 (6 bases). Germline loops: CDR1 SGHAT, CDR2 FQNNGV. Trimming removed 5 bases from V and 0 bases from J, with 13 bases in between. The CDR3 has 15 amino acids. CDR3 in DNA: TGTGCCAGCAGCCGTACAGGGTTGATGAACACTGAAGCTTTCTTT. Its protein product is CASSRTGLMNTEAFF.

The gene calls are TRBV28 and TRBJ1-3; a possible D gene is TRBD1 (6 bases). In germline, CDR1 is MDHEN, CDR2 SYDVKM. Trimming took 9 bases from V and 4 from J, leaving 19 bases between them. This CDR3 is built from 15 residues. The CDR3 nucleotides read TGTGCCAGTGGGCAGGGGCCATCGTTGGGAAACACCATATATTTT. Protein sequence: CASGQGPSLGNTIYF.

This clone is a singleton in its sample. The DNA for the CDR3 is TGTGCCAGCAGTTACGTCTCAGGGACAGCCTATGGCTACACCTTC. Residues: CASSYVSGTAYGYTF. The V gene is TRBV6-5, the J gene TRBJ1-2; 7 bases map to TRBD1. The CDR3 is 15 residues long. After removal of 2 bases from V and 4 bases from J, the junction contained 7 bases not matched to a gene. CDR1 is MNHEY and CDR2 is SVGAGI in the germline V gene.

The chain joins TRBV7-9 to TRBJ2-1; 7 bases match TRBD2. The germline gives CDR1 SEHNR, CDR2 FQNEAQ (reference sequence). This CDR3 is 15 amino acids long. The J segment lost 1 base and the V segment lost 5 bases, leaving 5 bases of the junction unmatched. The CDR3 DNA is TGTGCCAGCAGCCCTCAGGGACTATCCTACAATGAGCAGTTCTTC. It translates to CASSPQGLSYNEQFF.